The following is a TCR beta chain sequence with its context. What it recognizes is unknown. The data derive from a study of cytomegalovirus exposure and HLA in healthy donors. Study-level findings and limits: Per a prior analysis, the majority of TCR beta V segments were productive roughly 87% or roughly 30% of the time.

Deletions cut 5 bases from V and 2 bases from J, with 10 bases between. The CDR3 is 13 residues long. CDR1 is SGHAT and CDR2 is FQNNGV in the germline V gene. A multiplex PCR was run with 60 Vbeta primers and 13 Jbeta primers. Clones were sequenced by immunoSEQ multiplex PCR, and TCRdb holds only the in-frame ones, with some missing. The data contain 140,000 to 150,000 clones, 60% to 80% of them singletons. The specimen was PBMCs. The clonotype comes from a woman aged 40 to 55 in good health and CMV-seropositive. The chain links TRBV11-2 to TRBJ2-7, with D perhaps matching TRBD2 (6 bases). The CDR3 nucleotides read TGTGCCAGCAGCCCCAGGGAGGCCTACGAGCAGTACTTC. Its protein product is CASSPREAYEQYF.